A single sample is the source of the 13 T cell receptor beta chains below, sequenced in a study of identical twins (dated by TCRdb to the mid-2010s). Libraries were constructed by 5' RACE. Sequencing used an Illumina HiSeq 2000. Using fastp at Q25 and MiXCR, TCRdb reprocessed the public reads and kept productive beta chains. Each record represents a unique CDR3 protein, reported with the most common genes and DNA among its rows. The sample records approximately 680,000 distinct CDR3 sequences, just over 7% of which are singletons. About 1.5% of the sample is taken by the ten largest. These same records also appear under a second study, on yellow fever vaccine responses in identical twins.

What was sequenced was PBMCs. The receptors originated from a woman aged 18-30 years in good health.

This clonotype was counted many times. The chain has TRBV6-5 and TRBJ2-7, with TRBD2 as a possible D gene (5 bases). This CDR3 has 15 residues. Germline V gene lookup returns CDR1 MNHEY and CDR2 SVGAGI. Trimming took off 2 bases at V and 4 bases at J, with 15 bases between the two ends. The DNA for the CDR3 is TGTGCCAGCAGTTACCGAGCGGAGTCAGGTTACGAGCAGTACTTC. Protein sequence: CASSYRAESGYEQYF.

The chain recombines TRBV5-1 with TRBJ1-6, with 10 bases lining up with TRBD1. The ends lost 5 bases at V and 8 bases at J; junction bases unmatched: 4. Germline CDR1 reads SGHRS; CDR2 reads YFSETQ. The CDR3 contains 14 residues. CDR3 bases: TGCGCCAGCAGGACAGGGGGCCTCGATTCACCCCTCCACTTT. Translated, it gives CASRTGGLDSPLHF.

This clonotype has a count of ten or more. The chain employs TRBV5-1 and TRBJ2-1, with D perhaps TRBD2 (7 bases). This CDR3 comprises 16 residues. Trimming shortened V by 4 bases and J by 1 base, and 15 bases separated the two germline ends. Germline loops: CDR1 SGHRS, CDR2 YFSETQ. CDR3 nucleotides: TGCGCCAGCAGCCGGGGAGGGGGGAGTTCCTACAATGAGCAGTTCTTC. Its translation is CASSRGGGSSYNEQFF.

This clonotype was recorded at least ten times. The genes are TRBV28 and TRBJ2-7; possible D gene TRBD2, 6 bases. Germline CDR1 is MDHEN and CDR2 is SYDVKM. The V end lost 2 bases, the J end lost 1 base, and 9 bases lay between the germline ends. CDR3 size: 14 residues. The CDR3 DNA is TGTGCCAGCAGTTTACGGGGGTTATCCTACGAGCAGTACTTC. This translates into CASSLRGLSYEQYF.

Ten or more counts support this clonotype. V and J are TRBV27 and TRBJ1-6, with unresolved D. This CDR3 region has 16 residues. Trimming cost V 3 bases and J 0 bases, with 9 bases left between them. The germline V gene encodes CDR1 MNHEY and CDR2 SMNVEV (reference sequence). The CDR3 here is CASSFEGSSYNSPLHF. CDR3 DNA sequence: TGTGCCAGCAGTTTTGAGGGAAGCTCCTATAATTCACCCCTCCACTTT.

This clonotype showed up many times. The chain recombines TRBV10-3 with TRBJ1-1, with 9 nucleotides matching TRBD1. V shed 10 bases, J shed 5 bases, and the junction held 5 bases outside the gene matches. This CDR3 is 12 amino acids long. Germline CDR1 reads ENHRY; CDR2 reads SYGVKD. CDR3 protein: CATRTGVTEAFF. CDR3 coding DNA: TGTGCCACCCGGACAGGGGTGACTGAAGCTTTCTTT.

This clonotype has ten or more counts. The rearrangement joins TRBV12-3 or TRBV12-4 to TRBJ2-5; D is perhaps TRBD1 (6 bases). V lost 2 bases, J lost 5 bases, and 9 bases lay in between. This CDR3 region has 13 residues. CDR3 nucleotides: TGTGCCAGCAGTTTAACTACAGGGGAGACCCAGTACTTC. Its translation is CASSLTTGETQYF.

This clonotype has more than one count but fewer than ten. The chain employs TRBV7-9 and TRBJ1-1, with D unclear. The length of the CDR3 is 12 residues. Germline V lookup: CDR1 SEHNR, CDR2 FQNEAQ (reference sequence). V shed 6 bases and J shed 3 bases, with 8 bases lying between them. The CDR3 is CASRFQYTEAFF. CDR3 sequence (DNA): TGTGCCAGCAGGTTTCAGTACACTGAAGCTTTCTTT.

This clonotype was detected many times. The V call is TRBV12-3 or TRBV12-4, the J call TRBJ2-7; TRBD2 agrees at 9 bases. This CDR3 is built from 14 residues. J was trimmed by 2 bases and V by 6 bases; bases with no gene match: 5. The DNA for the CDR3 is TGTGCCAGCAGACTCCTAGCGGGACCCTACGAGCAGTACTTC. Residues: CASRLLAGPYEQYF.

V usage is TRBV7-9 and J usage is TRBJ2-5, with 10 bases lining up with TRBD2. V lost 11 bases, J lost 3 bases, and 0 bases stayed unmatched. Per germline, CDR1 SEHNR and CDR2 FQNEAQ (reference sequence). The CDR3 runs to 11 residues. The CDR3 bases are TGTGCCGGGACTAGCGAAGAGACCCAGTACTTC. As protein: CAGTSEETQYF.

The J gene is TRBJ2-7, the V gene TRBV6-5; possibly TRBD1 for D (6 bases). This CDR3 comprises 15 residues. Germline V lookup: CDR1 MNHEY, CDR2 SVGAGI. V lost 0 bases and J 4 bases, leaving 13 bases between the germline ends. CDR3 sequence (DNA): TGTGCCAGCAGTTACTCGAGCTCAGGGGTGTACGAGCAGTACGTC. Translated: CASSYSSSGVYEQYV.

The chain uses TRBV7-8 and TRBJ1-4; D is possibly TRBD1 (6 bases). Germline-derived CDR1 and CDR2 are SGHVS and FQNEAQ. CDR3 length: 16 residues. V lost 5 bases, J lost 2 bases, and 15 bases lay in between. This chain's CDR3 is CASSKDGGGTNEKLFF. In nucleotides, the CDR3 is TGTGCCAGCAGCAAGGACGGGGGCGGCACTAATGAAAAACTGTTTTTT.

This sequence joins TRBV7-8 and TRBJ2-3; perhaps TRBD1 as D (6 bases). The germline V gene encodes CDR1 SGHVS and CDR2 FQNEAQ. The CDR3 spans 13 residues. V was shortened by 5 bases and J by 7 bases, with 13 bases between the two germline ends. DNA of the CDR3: TGTGCCAGCAGCAACAGACAGGCGCATACGCAGTATTTT. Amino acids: CASSNRQAHTQYF. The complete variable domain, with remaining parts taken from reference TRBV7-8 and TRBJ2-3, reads GAGVSQSPRYKVAKRGQDVALRCDPISGHVSLFWYQQALGQGPEFLTYFQNEAQLDKSGLPSDRFFAERPEGSVSTLKIQRTQQEDSAVYLCASSNRQAHTQYFGPGTRLTVL.